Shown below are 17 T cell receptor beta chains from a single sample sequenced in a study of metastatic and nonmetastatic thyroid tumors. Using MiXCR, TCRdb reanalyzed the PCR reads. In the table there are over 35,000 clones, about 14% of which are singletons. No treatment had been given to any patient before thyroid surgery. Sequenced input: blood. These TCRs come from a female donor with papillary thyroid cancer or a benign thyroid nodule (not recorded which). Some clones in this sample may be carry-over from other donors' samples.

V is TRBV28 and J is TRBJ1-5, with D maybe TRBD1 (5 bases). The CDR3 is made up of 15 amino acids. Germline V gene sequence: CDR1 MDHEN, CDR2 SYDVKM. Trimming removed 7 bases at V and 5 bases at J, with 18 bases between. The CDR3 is CASNDLFRVDQPQHF. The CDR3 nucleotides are TGTGCCAGCAACGACCTATTCAGGGTCGATCAGCCCCAGCATTTT.

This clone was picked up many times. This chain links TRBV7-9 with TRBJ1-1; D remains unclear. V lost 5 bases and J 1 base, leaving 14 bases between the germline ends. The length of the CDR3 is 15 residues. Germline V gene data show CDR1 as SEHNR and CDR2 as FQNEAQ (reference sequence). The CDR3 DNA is TGTGCCAGCAGCGGTTTGGGGAACGAGAACACTGAAGCTTTCTTT. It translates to CASSGLGNENTEAFF.

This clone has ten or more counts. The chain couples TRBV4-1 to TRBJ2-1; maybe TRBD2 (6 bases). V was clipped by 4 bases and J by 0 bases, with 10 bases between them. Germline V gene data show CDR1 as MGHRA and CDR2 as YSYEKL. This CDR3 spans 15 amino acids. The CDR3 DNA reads TGCGCCAGCAGCCCCGGGGGAGACTCCTACAATGAGCAGTTCTTC. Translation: CASSPGGDSYNEQFF.

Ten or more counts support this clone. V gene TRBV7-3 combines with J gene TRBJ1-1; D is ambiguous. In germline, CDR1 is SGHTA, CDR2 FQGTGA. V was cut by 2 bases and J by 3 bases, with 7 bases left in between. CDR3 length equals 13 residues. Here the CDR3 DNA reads TGTGCCAGCAGCTTATCCCCAGACACTGAAGCTTTCTTT. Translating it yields CASSLSPDTEAFF.

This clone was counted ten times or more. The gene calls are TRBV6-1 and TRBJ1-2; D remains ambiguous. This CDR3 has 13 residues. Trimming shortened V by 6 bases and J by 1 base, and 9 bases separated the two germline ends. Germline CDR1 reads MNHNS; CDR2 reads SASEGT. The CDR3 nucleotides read TGTGCCAGCAGCCTGACCGGTAACTATGGCTACACCTTC. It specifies CASSLTGNYGYTF.

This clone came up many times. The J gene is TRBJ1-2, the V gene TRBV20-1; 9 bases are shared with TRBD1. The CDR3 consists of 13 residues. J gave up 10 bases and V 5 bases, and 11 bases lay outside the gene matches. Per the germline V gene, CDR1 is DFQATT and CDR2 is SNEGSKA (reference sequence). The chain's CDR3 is CSAVRDRVRDYTF. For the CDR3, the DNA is TGCAGTGCTGTCCGGGACAGGGTGAGGGACTACACCTTC.

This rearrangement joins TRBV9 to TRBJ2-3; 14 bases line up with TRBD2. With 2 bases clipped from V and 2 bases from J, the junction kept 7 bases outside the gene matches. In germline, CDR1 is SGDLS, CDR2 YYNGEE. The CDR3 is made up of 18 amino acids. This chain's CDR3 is CASSVGGLAGAVTDTQYF. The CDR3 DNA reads TGTGCCAGCAGCGTGGGGGGACTAGCGGGAGCGGTCACAGATACGCAGTATTTT.

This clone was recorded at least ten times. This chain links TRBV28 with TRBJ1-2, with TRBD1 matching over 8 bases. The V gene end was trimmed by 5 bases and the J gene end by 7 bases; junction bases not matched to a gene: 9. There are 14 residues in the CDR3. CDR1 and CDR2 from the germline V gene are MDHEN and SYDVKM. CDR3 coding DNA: TGTGCCAGCAGTACGCCAGGGGGCATGGCTGGCTACACCTTC. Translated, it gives CASSTPGGMAGYTF.

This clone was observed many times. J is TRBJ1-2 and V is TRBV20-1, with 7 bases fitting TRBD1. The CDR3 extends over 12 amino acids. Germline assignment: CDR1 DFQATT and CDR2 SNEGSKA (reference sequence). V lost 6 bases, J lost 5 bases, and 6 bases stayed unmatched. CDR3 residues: CSAEQGRYGYTF. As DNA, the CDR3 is TGCAGTGCCGAACAGGGGCGGTATGGCTACACCTTC.

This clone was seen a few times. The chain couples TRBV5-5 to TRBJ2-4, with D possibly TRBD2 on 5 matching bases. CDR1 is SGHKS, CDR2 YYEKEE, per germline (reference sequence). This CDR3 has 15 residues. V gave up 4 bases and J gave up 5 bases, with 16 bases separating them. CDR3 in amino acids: CASSPAPGLENIQYF. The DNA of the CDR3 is TGTGCCAGCAGCCCCGCCCCGGGATTAGAAAACATTCAGTACTTC.

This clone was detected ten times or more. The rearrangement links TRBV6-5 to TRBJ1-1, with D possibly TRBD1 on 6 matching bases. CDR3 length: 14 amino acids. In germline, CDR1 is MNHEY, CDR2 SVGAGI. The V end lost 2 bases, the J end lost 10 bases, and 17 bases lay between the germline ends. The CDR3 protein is CASSYEGGLLGAFF. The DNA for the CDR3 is TGTGCCAGCAGTTACGAAGGGGGACTATTGGGAGCTTTCTTT.

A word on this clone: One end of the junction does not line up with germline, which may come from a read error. The CDR3 region is CTISESTQAMRNEQFF. The CDR3, as DNA: TGTACCATCAGTGAGTCGACTCAAGCTATGAGGAATGAGCAGTTCTTC. V and J are TRBV10-3 and TRBJ2-1; D is undetermined. The CDR3 totals 16 residues. Germline V gene lookup returns CDR1 ENHRY and CDR2 SYGVKD.

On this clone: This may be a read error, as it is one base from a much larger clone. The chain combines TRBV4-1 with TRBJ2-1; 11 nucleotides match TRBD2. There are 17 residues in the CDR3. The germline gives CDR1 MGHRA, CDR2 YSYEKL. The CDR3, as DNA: TGCGCCAGCAGCCCCCTGGGGCTAGCGGGGGGATACAATGATCAGTTCTTC. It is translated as CASSPLGLAGGYNDQFF.

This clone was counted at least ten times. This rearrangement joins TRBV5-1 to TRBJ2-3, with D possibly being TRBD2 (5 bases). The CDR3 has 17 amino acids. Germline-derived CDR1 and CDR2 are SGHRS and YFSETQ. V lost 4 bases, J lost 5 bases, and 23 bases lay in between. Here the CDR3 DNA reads TGCGCCAGCAGCCTAATCGCCTCGACCCCGGCGGGAGATACGCAGTATTTT. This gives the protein CASSLIASTPAGDTQYF.

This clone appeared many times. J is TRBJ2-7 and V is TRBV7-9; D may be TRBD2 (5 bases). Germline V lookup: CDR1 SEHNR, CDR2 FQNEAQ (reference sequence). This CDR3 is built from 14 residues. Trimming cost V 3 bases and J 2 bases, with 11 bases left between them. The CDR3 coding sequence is TGTGCCAGCAGCTTTTCCGGGATAGCCTACGAGCAGTACTTC. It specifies CASSFSGIAYEQYF. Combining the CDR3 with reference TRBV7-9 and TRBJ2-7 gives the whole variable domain DTGVSQNPRHKITKRGQNVTFRCDPISEHNRLYWYRQTLGQGPEFLTYFQNEAQLEKSRLLSDRFSAERPKGSFSTLEIQRTEQGDSAMYLCASSFSGIAYEQYFGPGTRLTVT.

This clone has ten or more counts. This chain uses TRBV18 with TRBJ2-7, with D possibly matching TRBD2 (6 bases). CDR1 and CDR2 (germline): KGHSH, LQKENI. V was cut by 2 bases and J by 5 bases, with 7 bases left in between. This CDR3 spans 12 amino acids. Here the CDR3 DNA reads TGTGCCAGCTCACCAGGAGGGGACGAGCAGTACTTC. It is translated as CASSPGGDEQYF.

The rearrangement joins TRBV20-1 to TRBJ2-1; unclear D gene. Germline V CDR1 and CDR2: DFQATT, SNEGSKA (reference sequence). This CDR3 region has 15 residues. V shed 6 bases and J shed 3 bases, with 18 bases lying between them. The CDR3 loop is CSAKDMGGGYNEQFF. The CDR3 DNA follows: TGCAGTGCAAAAGACATGGGTGGCGGCTACAATGAGCAGTTCTTC.